One T cell receptor beta chain is described in this entry. Its target antigen remains unknown. No much larger clone exists at a distance of one base, and base qualities are not known. Other DNA variants within this sample encode the same CDR3. Trimming removed 6 bases from V and 4 bases from J; the gene matches leave 4 bases unexplained. The germline V gene supplies CDR1 MDHEN and CDR2 SYDVKM. Including cysteine and phenylalanine, the CDR3 has 15 amino acids. The CDR3 DNA has 45 bases and is translated from base 1. This sample was included in a study of cytomegalovirus exposure and HLA in healthy donors (dated by TCRdb to the late 2010s). Turning to the overall study: In an earlier analysis of 450 to 750 of the donors, around 300 Gb of sequence data and 90 million to 130 million unique TCR beta sequences from about 179 million T cells were reported. Roughly 310 gigabases of sequencing data and 70 million to 85 million unique TCR sequences were included in an early release covering around 600 HLA-typed donors. The genetic ancestry cluster associated with self-reported Caucasian donors included around 76% of the 398 genotyped donors. The study aimed to test whether signatures of past pathogen exposure could be identified by cataloging public T cell receptors. The study used immunosequencing to profile the T cell repertoires of under 700 subjects and linked those repertoires to cytomegalovirus serostatus. Along with the roughly 670-subject first cohort, a separate validation cohort of over a hundred different subjects was used. The study combined high-throughput TCR immunosequencing, statistical association of individual TCRs with disease status, and machine learning to predict cytomegalovirus infection status. To study patterns of TCR occurrence, a later analysis re-analyzed previously published TCR beta repertoires from 700 or so donors and added high-resolution HLA genotyping. In the later analysis, no new phenotypic data were used to find candidate immune exposures; instead, reliance was placed on TCR beta sequences and their occurrence across donors. To decide whether each TCR beta V gene segment behaved as functional or pseudogenic, an earlier analysis of fewer than 750 of the donors relied on high-throughput TCR beta sequencing. Donor age, sex, ethnicity and CMV serostatus were collected together with the repertoire data. A later genetic analysis used genome-wide SNP genotypes for about 60% of the roughly 700 donors, treating that subset as a discovery cohort. Every repertoire in the discovery cohort had been generated on one and the same sequencing platform. HLA typing included class I and class II loci at four-digit resolution. The number of typed donors differed by locus: about 620-630 for A, B, C, DRB1 and DQB1; 500 to 550 for DQA1; 606 for DPA1; and roughly 490 for DPB1. Because of strong linkage in the cohort, 4 to 6 DR-DQ haplotypes were treated as single units for association and clustering. Among about 400 genotyped donors of the cohort, an average of about 240,000 unique TCR beta nucleotide sequences was sequenced per donor, of which about 19% were non-productive.

In total, roughly 670 healthy bone marrow donors made up the cohort. At the time of sampling, all cohort members were nominally healthy, though unrecorded immune exposures were likely present. The donor was CMV seropositive and belonged to the group of 250 to 350 seropositive cohort members. Each donor provided a peripheral blood sample, and peripheral blood mononuclear cells were used for TCR beta sequencing. Genomic DNA extraction from the blood cell samples was performed with the Qiagen DNeasy Blood Extraction Kit. Broad study findings and their caveats: In a later genetic analysis, a missense DCLRE1C variant was associated with V-gene and J-gene trimming of TCR beta chains, and the association was replicated in an independent cohort. In a later analysis, the rate of TCR association differed among HLA loci, with DRB1 alleles having the most associated TCRs and HLA-C alleles having the fewest. HLA typing was unavailable for some donors at each locus, so association tests used only the typed subset. In the study, around 150 TCR beta chains were listed as associated with cytomegalovirus. In a later analysis, several top co-occurrence clusters were reported to appear linked to parvovirus B19, influenza, CMV and Epstein-Barr virus. The sequencing pipeline was judged likely to have produced a cluster of highly shared sequence variants as a technical artifact. Assigning TCR associations to individual alleles was difficult when HLA alleles, especially DR and DQ, strongly co-occurred. Three of the identified cytomegalovirus-associated TCR beta chains were confirmed in vitro to be specific for cytomegalovirus antigens. The presence/absence analyses assumed that sequencing depth was roughly uniform across donors, and that assumption may not be true. Because the 87-base-pair reads could not distinguish some IMGT-functional V segments, including TRBV6-2 and TRBV6-3, those segments were excluded. The authors suggested that the approach could potentially be generalized to other disease states and immunological phenotypes. In a later analysis, HLA-associated TCR beta chains showed more clonal expansion and lower generation probabilities than non-associated chains that were equally common. The earlier analysis of a few hundred of the donors excluded over 15 rarely observed V segments, including chromosome 9 orphons, because counts were too low. Most TCR sequences were observed very rarely across donors, whereas some public TCRs were present in many individuals. Correlated functional status among segregating V segments might be attributable to linkage disequilibrium, but an unknown experimental factor could not be ruled out. This cohort had only TCR beta chains sequenced, and the lack of alpha or paired-chain data limited which features could be detected. According to a later analysis, most CMV-associated TCR beta chains appeared to be HLA-restricted, and the HLA associations seemed to be driven largely by CMV exposure. Specific HLA alleles were associated with some 15,000 TCR beta sequences at a false discovery rate of 0.05 in a later analysis. A further reported finding was that TCR beta sequences accurately predicted the HLA-A and HLA-B alleles for most subjects in the first cohort. For the cohort, immune exposure information was limited to CMV serostatus. In an earlier analysis of about 540 of the donors, most TCR beta V segments were observed in productive rearrangements about 87% or about 30% of the time, broadly matching IMGT annotations. A later genetic analysis reported fewer N-insertions in productive TCRs among donors in an Asian-associated ancestry cluster than the roughly 620-donor mean. The classifier was reported to diagnose cytomegalovirus status with high specificity and sensitivity in both the original cohort and the validation cohort.

Libraries were constructed by the immunoSEQ multiplex PCR assay. For the multiplex PCR, a mixture combining 60 forward primers for TCR Vbeta segments and 13 reverse primers for TCR Jbeta segments was used. The CDR3 region of rearranged TCR beta genes was amplified from genomic DNA with a multiplex PCR assay. On the Illumina HiSeq System, the amplified TCR beta libraries were sequenced as 87-base-pair reads. From the authors' description of their analysis: Across the 700 or so repertoires, a later analysis counted tens of millions of unique TCR beta chains, around 10 million of which were shared by at least two donors. Raw reads were error-corrected and collapsed into unique sequences with a nearest-neighbor algorithm that merged closely related sequences to remove PCR and sequencing errors. CDR3 sequences were aligned to IMGT reference sequences to assign V, D and J gene segments. For a sequence to be retained, a match of at least six nucleotides was required to both a V gene segment and a J gene segment. A rearrangement counted as productive if the CDR3 had no stop codons and remained in frame with V and J, and every other rearrangement counted as non-productive. Following IMGT convention, CDR3 was defined as the stretch from the second conserved V-encoded cysteine to the conserved J-encoded phenylalanine. Sequences without an unambiguous match to a single V gene segment were excluded from the earlier analysis of over 500 of the donors. An earlier analysis of 500 to 700 of the donors classified V segments as functional when productive rearrangements were above 56.7% and as segregating when the standard deviation between donors was above 5%. To diagnose cytomegalovirus status from the catalog of TCR beta chain sequences, a statistical classification framework was built. In a later analysis, TCR nucleotide sequences were compared against IMGT/GENE-DB human TR gene sequences so that V and J genes could be assigned. In a later analysis, CDR3 sequences and most-parsimonious VDJ recombination scenarios were assigned using the TCRdist pipeline. In a later analysis, each TCR beta chain was defined by its CDR3 amino acid sequence together with its V-gene family, and reads lacking a unique V-gene family were excluded. To address suspected cross-contamination and a sequencing artifact, a later analysis removed approximately 590 highly shared, low-generation-probability nucleotide sequences. A later analysis calculated a clonal expansion index for each public chain from normalized within-repertoire ranks of inferred template counts. A later analysis computed generation probabilities with a VDJ recombination model fitted to out-of-frame rearrangements, and checked the results against IGoR. In a later analysis, TCR-TCR, TCR-HLA and TCR-CMV co-occurrence was scored with hypergeometric tests, and a repertoire-size bias correction was applied to TCR pairs. To estimate false discovery rates, a later analysis permuted the HLA or CMV assignments 20 times. In a later analysis, co-occurring TCRs were grouped using DBSCAN, and TCRdist sequence similarity was added for clustering within HLA-allele-positive subsets. Repertoires with fewer than 30,000 or more than 120,000 public chains, plus five repertoires with anomalous nucleotide sharing, were excluded from co-occurrence clustering. Sourced from immuneACCESS, this table was stored by TCRdb with only in-frame sequences that have V and J called. A share of the clones is absent; for the studies checked, an unresolved V gene accounts for under half, and the remainder has no known explanation. For V, J and clone size, that table is used; D and trimming come from the DNA. The sample data list under 300,000 clones, and about nine tenths of these were observed just once. The biggest ten clones account for around 3.7% of the sample.

This receptor was identified in a man between 35 and 55 years old in good health and CMV-seropositive. Sample: PBMCs. The chain links TRBV28 with TRBJ2-3; 13 central bases correspond to TRBD2. CDR3 loop: CASSGLAGVSDTQYF. The sequenced DNA is TGTGCCAGCAGCGGACTAGCGGGAGTCTCAGATACGCAGTATTTT.